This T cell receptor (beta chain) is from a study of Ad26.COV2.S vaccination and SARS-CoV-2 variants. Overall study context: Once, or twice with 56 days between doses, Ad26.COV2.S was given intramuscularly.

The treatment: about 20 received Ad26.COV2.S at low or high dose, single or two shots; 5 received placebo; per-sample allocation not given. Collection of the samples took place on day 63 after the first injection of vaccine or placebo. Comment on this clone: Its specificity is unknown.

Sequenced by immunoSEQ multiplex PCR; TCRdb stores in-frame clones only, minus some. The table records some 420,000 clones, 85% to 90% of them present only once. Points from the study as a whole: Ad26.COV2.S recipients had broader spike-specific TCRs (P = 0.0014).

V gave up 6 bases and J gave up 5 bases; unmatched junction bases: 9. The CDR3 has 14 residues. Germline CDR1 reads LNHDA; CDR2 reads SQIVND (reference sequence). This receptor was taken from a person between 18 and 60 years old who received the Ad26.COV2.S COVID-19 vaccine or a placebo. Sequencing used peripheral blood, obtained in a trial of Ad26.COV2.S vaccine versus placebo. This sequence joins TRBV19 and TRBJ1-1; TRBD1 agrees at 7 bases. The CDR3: CASRTTGSQTEAFF. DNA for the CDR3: TGTGCCAGTAGAACGACAGGGAGTCAGACTGAAGCTTTCTTT. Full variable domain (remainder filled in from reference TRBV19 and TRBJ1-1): DGGITQSPKYLFRKEGQNVTLSCEQNLNHDAMYWYRQDPGQGLRLIYYSQIVNDFQKGDIAEGYSVSREKKESFPLTVTSAQKNPTAFYLCASRTTGSQTEAFFGQGTRLTVV.